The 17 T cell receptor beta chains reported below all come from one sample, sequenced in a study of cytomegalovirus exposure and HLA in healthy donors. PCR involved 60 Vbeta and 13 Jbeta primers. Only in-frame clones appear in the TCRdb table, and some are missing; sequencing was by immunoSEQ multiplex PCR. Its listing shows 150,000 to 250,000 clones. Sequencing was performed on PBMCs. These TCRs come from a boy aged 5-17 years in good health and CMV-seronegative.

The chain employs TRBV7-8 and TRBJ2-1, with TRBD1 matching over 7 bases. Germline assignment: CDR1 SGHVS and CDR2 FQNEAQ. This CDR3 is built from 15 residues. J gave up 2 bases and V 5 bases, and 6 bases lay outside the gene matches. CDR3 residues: CASSHRGVPYNEQFF. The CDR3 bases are TGTGCCAGCAGCCACAGGGGTGTCCCCTACAATGAGCAGTTCTTC.

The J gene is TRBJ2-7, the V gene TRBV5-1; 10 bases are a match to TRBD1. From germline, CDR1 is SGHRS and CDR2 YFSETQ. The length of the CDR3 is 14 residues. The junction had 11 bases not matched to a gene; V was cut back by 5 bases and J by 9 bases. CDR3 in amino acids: CASSPSDRGVGQYF. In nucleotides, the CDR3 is TGCGCCAGCAGTCCTTCGGACAGGGGGGTTGGGCAGTACTTC.

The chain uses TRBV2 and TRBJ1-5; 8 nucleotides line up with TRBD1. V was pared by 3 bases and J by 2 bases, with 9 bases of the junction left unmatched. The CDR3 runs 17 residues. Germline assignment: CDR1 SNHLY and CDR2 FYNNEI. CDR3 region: CASSEYRGVGGNQPQHF. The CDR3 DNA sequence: TGTGCCAGCAGTGAGTACAGGGGGGTAGGGGGCAATCAGCCCCAGCATTTT.

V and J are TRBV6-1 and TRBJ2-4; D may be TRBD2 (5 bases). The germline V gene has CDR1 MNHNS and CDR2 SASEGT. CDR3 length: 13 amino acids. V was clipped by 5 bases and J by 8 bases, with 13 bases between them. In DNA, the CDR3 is TGTGCCAGCAGTCCTCGGGGTGAAGACATTCAGTACTTC. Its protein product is CASSPRGEDIQYF.

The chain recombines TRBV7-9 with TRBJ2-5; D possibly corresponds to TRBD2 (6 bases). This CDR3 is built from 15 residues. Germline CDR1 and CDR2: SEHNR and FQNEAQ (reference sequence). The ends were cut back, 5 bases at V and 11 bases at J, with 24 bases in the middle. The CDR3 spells CASSPAGWTLGEQYF. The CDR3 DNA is TGTGCCAGCAGCCCCGCGGGGTGGACGTTGGGAGAGCAGTACTTC.

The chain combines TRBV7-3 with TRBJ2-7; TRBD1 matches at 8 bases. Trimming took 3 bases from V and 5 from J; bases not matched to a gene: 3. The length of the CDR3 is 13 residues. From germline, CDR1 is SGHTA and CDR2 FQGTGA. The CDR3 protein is CASSFNRGDEQYF. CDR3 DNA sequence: TGTGCCAGCAGCTTTAACAGGGGGGACGAGCAGTACTTC.

The CDR3: CASSWGVGGSYTF. The CDR3, as DNA: TGTGCCAGCAGCTGGGGGGTTGGGGGGAGCTACACCTTC. This chain joins TRBV5-5 and TRBJ1-2, with D possibly being TRBD1 (5 bases). CDR1 SGHKS and CDR2 YYEKEE come from the germline V gene (reference sequence). The ends were cut back, 3 bases at V and 9 bases at J, with 15 bases in the middle. This CDR3 is built from 13 residues.

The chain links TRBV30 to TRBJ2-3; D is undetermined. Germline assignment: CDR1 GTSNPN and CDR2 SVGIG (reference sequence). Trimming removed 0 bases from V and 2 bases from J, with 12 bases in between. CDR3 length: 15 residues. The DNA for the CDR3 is TGTGCCTGGAGTGTACGCGGCAGATACACAGATACGCAGTATTTT. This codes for CAWSVRGRYTDTQYF.

CDR3 coding DNA: TGTGCCAGCAGCAGAGAACAGAGAGCCGGGGTAGAGACCCAGTACTTC. Translating it yields CASSREQRAGVETQYF. The V gene is TRBV7-8, the J gene TRBJ2-5, with D possibly matching TRBD2 (5 bases). The CDR3 length is 16 residues. V lost 5 bases, J lost 4 bases, and 20 bases lay in between. Germline CDR1 and CDR2: SGHVS and FQNEAQ.

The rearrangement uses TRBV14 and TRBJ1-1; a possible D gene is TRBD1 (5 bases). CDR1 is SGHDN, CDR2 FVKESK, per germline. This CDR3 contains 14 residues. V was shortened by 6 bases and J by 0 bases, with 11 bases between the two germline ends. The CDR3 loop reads CASSLLGLNTEAFF. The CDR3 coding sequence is TGTGCCAGCAGTCTTTTGGGGCTGAACACTGAAGCTTTCTTT.

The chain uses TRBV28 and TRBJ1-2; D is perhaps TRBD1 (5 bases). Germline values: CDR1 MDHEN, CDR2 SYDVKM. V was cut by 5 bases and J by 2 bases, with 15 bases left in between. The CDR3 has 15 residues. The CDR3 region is CASSSYLGPNYGYTF. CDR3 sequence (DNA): TGTGCCAGCAGTAGCTACCTGGGGCCAAACTATGGCTACACCTTC.

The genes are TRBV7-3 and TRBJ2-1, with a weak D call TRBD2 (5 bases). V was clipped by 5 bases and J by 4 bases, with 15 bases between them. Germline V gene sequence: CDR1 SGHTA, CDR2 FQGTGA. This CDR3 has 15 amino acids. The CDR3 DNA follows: TGTGCCAGCAGCCCCGCCCGGGATAGGTACAATGAGCAGTTCTTC. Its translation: CASSPARDRYNEQFF.

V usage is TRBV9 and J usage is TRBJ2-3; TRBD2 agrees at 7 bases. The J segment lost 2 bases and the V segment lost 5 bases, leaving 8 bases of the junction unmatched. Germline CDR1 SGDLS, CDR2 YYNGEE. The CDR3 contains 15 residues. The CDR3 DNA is TGTGCCAGCAGTAGGCTAGCGGAGATCACAGATACGCAGTATTTT. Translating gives CASSRLAEITDTQYF.

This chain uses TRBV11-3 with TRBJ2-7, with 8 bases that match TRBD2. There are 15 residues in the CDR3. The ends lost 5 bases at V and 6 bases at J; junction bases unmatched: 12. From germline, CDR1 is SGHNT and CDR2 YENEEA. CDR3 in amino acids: CASSTPGTSIGEQYF. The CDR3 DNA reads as TGTGCCAGCAGCACCCCCGGGACTAGTATAGGCGAGCAGTACTTC.

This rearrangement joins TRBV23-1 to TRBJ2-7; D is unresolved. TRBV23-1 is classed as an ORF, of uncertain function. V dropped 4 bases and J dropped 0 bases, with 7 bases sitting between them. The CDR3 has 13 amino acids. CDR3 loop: CASSRLGSYEQYF. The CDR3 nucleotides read TGCGCCAGCAGTCGACTCGGCTCCTACGAGCAGTACTTC.

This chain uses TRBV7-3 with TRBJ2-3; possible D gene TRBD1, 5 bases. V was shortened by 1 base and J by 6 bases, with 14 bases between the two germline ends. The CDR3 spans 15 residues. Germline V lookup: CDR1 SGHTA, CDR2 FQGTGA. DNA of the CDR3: TGTGCCAGCAGCTTAATAGCAGGGTTAGGCGATACGCAGTATTTT. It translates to CASSLIAGLGDTQYF.

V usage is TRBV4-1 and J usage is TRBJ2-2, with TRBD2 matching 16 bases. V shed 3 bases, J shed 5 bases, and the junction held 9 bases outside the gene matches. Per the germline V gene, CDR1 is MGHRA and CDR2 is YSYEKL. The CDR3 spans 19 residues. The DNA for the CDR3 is TGCGCCAGCAGCCAGTTCATGGGACTAGCGGGGGGGTTTACCGGGGAGCTGTTTTTT. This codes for CASSQFMGLAGGFTGELFF.